These 23 T cell receptor beta chains were all obtained from the same sample, sequenced in a study of OX40 agonist ivuxolimab in advanced cancers. Assay: immunoSEQ multiplex PCR; the TCRdb copy retains only in-frame clones and omits some. The table shows some 130,000 clones, with just over 90% occurring only once. This sample comprised CD4+ or CD8+ T cells sorted from blood, obtained in a trial of the OX40 agonist ivuxolimab. The receptors originated from an adult with an advanced solid tumor such as melanoma, head and neck, liver or kidney cancer.

This chain links TRBV7-9 with TRBJ2-7; D is ambiguous. V was trimmed by 6 bases and J by 2 bases, leaving 11 bases between them. The CDR3 length is 13 residues. Germline V gene sequence: CDR1 SEHNR, CDR2 FQNEAQ (reference sequence). The CDR3 reads CASSPPGPYEQYF. CDR3 DNA sequence: TGTGCCAGCAGTCCTCCCGGGCCCTACGAGCAGTACTTC.

The J gene is TRBJ2-2, the V gene TRBV5-4; tentative D call: TRBD1 (5 bases). The CDR3 runs 17 residues. Looked up from germline, CDR1 is SGHNT and CDR2 is YYREEE (reference sequence). The ends were cut back, 4 bases at V and 0 bases at J, with 16 bases in the middle. CDR3 amino acids: CASSPGWGSSNTGELFF. The DNA of the CDR3 is TGTGCCAGCAGCCCCGGTTGGGGCAGCTCGAACACCGGGGAGCTGTTTTTT.

This chain joins TRBV6-5 and TRBJ1-1; D gene unclear. V gave up 5 bases and J gave up 1 base, with 5 bases separating them. Germline values: CDR1 MNHEY, CDR2 SVGAGI. This CDR3 contains 12 residues. CDR3 residues: CASSQGNTEAFF. The DNA for the CDR3 is TGTGCCAGCAGTCAAGGGAACACTGAAGCTTTCTTT.

This clone was observed a single time. The chain is built from TRBV6-1 and TRBJ1-2, with D perhaps TRBD1 (5 bases). Trimming took off 2 bases at V and 8 bases at J, with 12 bases between the two ends. In germline, CDR1 is MNHNS, CDR2 SASEGT. This CDR3 region has 13 residues. This CDR3 is CASSERGGRGYTF. The CDR3 DNA reads TGTGCCAGCAGTGAACGGGGGGGTAGGGGCTACACCTTC.

V gene TRBV7-2 combines with J gene TRBJ2-7; no firm D call. Germline assignment: CDR1 SGHTA and CDR2 FQGNSA. V lost 1 base to trimming and J lost 4 bases, with 8 bases between them. The CDR3 runs to 13 residues. In nucleotides, the CDR3 is TGTGCCAGCAGCTTAGGTCGGTTATACGAGCAGTACTTC. It codes for CASSLGRLYEQYF. The complete variable domain, with remaining parts taken from reference TRBV7-2 and TRBJ2-7, reads GAGVSQSPSNKVTEKGKDVELRCDPISGHTALYWYRQSLGQGLEFLIYFQGNSAPDKSGLPSDRFSAERTGGSVSTLTIQRTQQEDSAVYLCASSLGRLYEQYFGPGTRLTVT.

Written as DNA, the CDR3 is TGTGCCAGCAGCCCCTTCCCGACAGGGGGGAGGACTGAAGCTTTCTTT. Translated, it gives CASSPFPTGGRTEAFF. This chain links TRBV7-9 with TRBJ1-1; 9 bases agree with TRBD1. With 5 bases clipped from V and 5 bases from J, the junction kept 12 bases outside the gene matches. Germline CDR1 is SEHNR and CDR2 is FQNEAQ (reference sequence). CDR3 size: 16 residues.

In this sample, this clone turned up once. The chain combines TRBV12-5 with TRBJ1-1; 11 bases agree with TRBD1. This CDR3 comprises 20 residues. Germline V CDR1 and CDR2: LGHNT, FRNRAP. Germline trimming cut 5 bases from V and 3 bases from J; bases unmatched to any gene: 20. As DNA, the CDR3 is TGTGCTAGTGGTATTATGGCCTGGACAGGGGGCGCATTTGGAGACACTGAAGCTTTCTTT. Translating it yields CASGIMAWTGGAFGDTEAFF.

About this clone itself: At one of its ends the junction is not consistent with the germline gene, which may arise from a read error. V is TRBV5-4 and J is TRBJ2-2; 10 bases are a match to TRBD2. Germline V gene data show CDR1 as SGHNT and CDR2 as YYREEE (reference sequence). This CDR3 contains 15 residues. The CDR3 DNA sequence: TGTGCCAGCAGGCCCGGGACTAGCGACACCGAGGAGCTGTTTTTT. Protein: CASRPGTSDTEELFF.

The rearrangement uses TRBV25-1 and TRBJ2-2, with no clear D. The germline V gene encodes CDR1 MGHDK and CDR2 SYGVNS. V was trimmed by 6 bases and J by 1 base, leaving 12 bases between them. The length of the CDR3 is 15 residues. CDR3 loop: CASSLFNRNTGELFF. Here the CDR3 DNA reads TGTGCCAGCAGCCTTTTTAACAGGAACACCGGGGAGCTGTTTTTT.

This clone was recorded a few times. The V gene is TRBV11-3, the J gene TRBJ2-1; 7 bases match TRBD2. CDR1 SGHNT and CDR2 YENEEA come from the germline V gene. The trim removed 0 bases at V and 1 base at J, leaving 9 bases unmatched. The CDR3 has 18 residues. CDR3 amino acids: CASSLDQAGTTSYNEQFF. DNA of the CDR3: TGTGCCAGCAGCTTAGATCAAGCGGGGACTACTTCCTACAATGAGCAGTTCTTC.

The chain uses TRBV15 and TRBJ2-2; D unclear. Trimming cost V 0 bases and J 4 bases, with 6 bases left between them. The CDR3 sequence is 14 residues long. The germline CDR1 and CDR2 sequences are LNHNV and YYDKDF (reference sequence). In DNA form, the CDR3 reads TGTGCCACCAGCAGAGATCCGACCACCGGGGAGCTGTTTTTT. Protein: CATSRDPTTGELFF.

This chain uses TRBV13 with TRBJ2-3, with a weak D call TRBD1 (5 bases). There are 13 residues in the CDR3. V was cut by 4 bases and J by 5 bases, with 10 bases left in between. Germline CDR1 PRHDT, CDR2 FYEKMQ (reference sequence). The CDR3, as DNA: TGTGCCAGCAGCTATAGGGGCGTAGATACGCAGTATTTT. Residues: CASSYRGVDTQYF. The full variable domain, with the rest looked up from reference TRBV13 and TRBJ2-3, is AAGVIQSPRHLIKEKRETATLKCYPIPRHDTVYWYQQGPGQDPQFLISFYEKMQSDKGSIPDRFSAQQFSDYHSELNMSSLELGDSALYFCASSYRGVDTQYFGPGTRLTVL.

The chain uses TRBV29-1 and TRBJ1-3, with D uncertain. V lost 6 bases to trimming and J lost 0 bases, with 6 bases between them. There are 12 residues in the CDR3. From germline, CDR1 is SQVTM and CDR2 ANQGSEA. CDR3 in amino acids: CSVRVSGNTIYF. CDR3 sequence (DNA): TGCAGCGTGCGGGTCTCTGGAAACACCATATATTTT.

This clone turned up a few times. This chain links TRBV7-9 with TRBJ1-1; D remains ambiguous. The CDR3 totals 14 residues. Deletions cut 5 bases from V and 7 bases from J, with 17 bases between. The germline gives CDR1 SEHNR, CDR2 FQNEAQ (reference sequence). The CDR3 DNA is TGTGCCAGCAGCCAATCGGGCCCGCAGAATGAAGCTTTCTTT. As protein: CASSQSGPQNEAFF.

J is TRBJ2-7 and V is TRBV5-4; 10 bases fit TRBD2. V gave up 4 bases and J gave up 1 base; unmatched junction bases: 5. The length of the CDR3 is 15 residues. In germline, CDR1 is SGHNT, CDR2 YYREEE (reference sequence). CDR3 nucleotide sequence: TGTGCCAGCAGCCATAGCGGGAGGCGGTCCTACGAGCAGTACTTC. This sequence encodes CASSHSGRRSYEQYF.

The chain joins TRBV6-5 to TRBJ2-2; D unresolved. Germline CDR1 reads MNHEY; CDR2 reads SVGAGI. This CDR3 spans 15 amino acids. V gave up 0 bases and J gave up 4 bases, with 9 bases separating them. The CDR3 is CASSYSGLGTGELFF. CDR3 nucleotide sequence: TGTGCCAGCAGTTACTCGGGTTTAGGCACCGGGGAGCTGTTTTTT.

V gene TRBV28 combines with J gene TRBJ2-1; a possible D gene is TRBD2 (5 bases). This CDR3 region has 14 residues. The V and J ends lost 4 bases and 5 bases respectively, with 12 bases between them. In germline, CDR1 is MDHEN, CDR2 SYDVKM. CDR3 protein: CASSWEISDNEQFF. The CDR3 region has the DNA TGTGCCAGCAGTTGGGAGATTTCGGACAATGAGCAGTTCTTC.

A single count supports this clone. The CDR3 nucleotides read TGTGCCAGCAGGACCGGGACAGAAAATGAAAAACTGTTTTTT. Translating gives CASRTGTENEKLFF. The V and J genes are TRBV2 and TRBJ1-4; TRBD1 aligns across 7 bases. The V and J ends lost 6 bases and 5 bases, in that order; junction bases with no gene match: 6. Germline CDR1 SNHLY, CDR2 FYNNEI. This CDR3 is 14 amino acids long.

The chain employs TRBV6-6 and TRBJ1-2, with 10 bases matching TRBD1. Germline V gene data show CDR1 as MNHNY and CDR2 as SVGAGI (reference sequence). The junction had 3 bases not matched to a gene; V was cut back by 6 bases and J by 2 bases. This CDR3 region has 14 residues. In DNA, the CDR3 is TGTGCCAGCAGGGTGGGACAGGGGAACTATGGCTACACCTTC. Translating it yields CASRVGQGNYGYTF.

J is TRBJ2-3 and V is TRBV28; the D call may be TRBD1 or TRBD2 (5 bases each). The CDR3 contains 16 residues. Trimming stripped 4 bases from V and 0 bases from J, with 14 bases between. Germline CDR1 MDHEN, CDR2 SYDVKM. As DNA, the CDR3 is TGTGCCAGCAGTTCCGATCAGGGCGGGAGCACAGATACGCAGTATTTT. This sequence encodes CASSSDQGGSTDTQYF.

The chain joins TRBV4-2 to TRBJ2-7; no firm D call. V dropped 0 bases and J dropped 0 bases, with 15 bases sitting between them. The CDR3 is 17 residues long. CDR1 and CDR2 (germline): LGHNA, YNFKEQ. In DNA form, the CDR3 reads TGTGCCAGCAGCCAAGATCAGCTCGCTAGGAGCTCCTACGAGCAGTACTTC. This gives the protein CASSQDQLARSSYEQYF.

V usage is TRBV9 and J usage is TRBJ2-3; D is uncertain. Germline V gene sequence: CDR1 SGDLS, CDR2 YYNGEE. V was cut by 0 bases and J by 3 bases, with 14 bases left in between. CDR3 length equals 16 residues. The CDR3 reads CASSVVAGPRTDTQYF. For the CDR3, the DNA is TGTGCCAGCAGCGTAGTGGCAGGACCTCGGACAGATACGCAGTATTTT.

J is TRBJ1-5 and V is TRBV4-3; D call uncertain. Trimming pared 0 bases from V and 6 bases from J, leaving 12 bases between. The CDR3 extends over 15 amino acids. CDR1 is LGHNA and CDR2 is YSLEER in the germline V gene. CDR3 nucleotides: TGCGCCAGCAGCCAAGATTTTGCCCCCGGTCAGCCCCAGCATTTT. This encodes CASSQDFAPGQPQHF.